This record covers a single T cell receptor (beta chain). The sample belongs to a study of blood T cell repertoires in COVID-19. Study as a whole: The United States, Italy and Spain were the sources of the acute and convalescent COVID-19 samples. From T cells, B-cell-depleted T cells, or PBMCs came the material, which was cDNA or gDNA.

Original analysis: The authors estimated nucleated cell counts from reference gene primer amplification. The assay was immunoSEQ multiplex PCR, and TCRdb's table has in-frame clones only and misses some. V and J calls plus clone size are reproduced from that table; the DNA served to infer D and trimming. The sample lists about 220,000 clones, approximately 85% occurring once. This CDR3 comprises 14 residues. The trim removed 3 bases at V and 4 bases at J, leaving 4 bases unmatched. CDR1 is ENHRY, CDR2 SYGVKD, per germline. The sequence derives from an older woman with COVID-19, enrolled during active disease. The sequenced sample consisted of peripheral blood. The J gene is TRBJ1-2, the V gene TRBV10-3; 8 nucleotides match TRBD1. Written as DNA, the CDR3 is TGTGCCATCAGTGACCTCGGGACAGGCTATGGCTACACCTTC. It yields the protein CAISDLGTGYGYTF.